This is a list of T cell receptor beta chains from one sample in a study of blood T cell repertoires in COVID-19. Only in-frame clones appear in the TCRdb table, and some are missing; sequencing was by immunoSEQ multiplex PCR. The profile covers 250,000 to 350,000 clones, with about 92% appearing a single time and 2.6% taken by the ten largest. The material sequenced was PBMCs or T cells enriched from blood (not recorded which). The receptors here all came from a man between 60 and 70 years old who had recovered from COVID-19. Each CDR3 is given with its conserved first and last residue.

v_gene: TRBV6-2/TRBV6-3; j_gene: TRBJ2-5; CDR3aa: CASSQLRTQYF
v_gene: TRBV11-3; j_gene: TRBJ2-5; CDR3aa: CASSLGSGIPQETQYF
v_gene: TRBV18; j_gene: TRBJ1-2; CDR3aa: CASSLNRGSYYGYTF
v_gene: TRBV4-1; j_gene: TRBJ1-1; CDR3aa: CASSQGSNTEAFF
v_gene: TRBV5-1; j_gene: TRBJ2-3; CDR3aa: CASSFRSTDTQYF
v_gene: TRBV7-9; j_gene: TRBJ2-3; CDR3aa: CASRPPGTSATDTQYF
v_gene: TRBV18; j_gene: TRBJ2-2; CDR3aa: CASSPLRLAGNTGELFF
v_gene: TRBV18; j_gene: TRBJ1-2; CDR3aa: CASSPPGQGDLSTF
v_gene: TRBV24-1; j_gene: TRBJ2-1; CDR3aa: CATSDSGRPYNEQFF
v_gene: TRBV9; j_gene: TRBJ2-1; CDR3aa: CASSGGDYNEQFF
v_gene: TRBV27; j_gene: TRBJ1-5; CDR3aa: CASSSGQANQPQHF
v_gene: TRBV13; j_gene: TRBJ1-6; CDR3aa: CASSLGRRNNSPLHF
v_gene: TRBV4-2; j_gene: TRBJ2-1; CDR3aa: CASRDSGRGNEQFF
v_gene: TRBV9; j_gene: TRBJ1-2; CDR3aa: CASSVDVTDYGYTF
v_gene: TRBV5-1; j_gene: TRBJ2-3; CDR3aa: CASDLAGTTDTQYF
v_gene: TRBV19; j_gene: TRBJ2-2; CDR3aa: CASNQFTGELFF
v_gene: TRBV6-6; j_gene: TRBJ2-1; CDR3aa: CASLDSYNEQFF
v_gene: TRBV9; j_gene: TRBJ1-3; CDR3aa: CASSKSTEYGNTIYF
v_gene: TRBV18; j_gene: TRBJ1-2; CDR3aa: CASSPAGRYGYTF
v_gene: TRBV30; j_gene: TRBJ1-2; CDR3aa: CAWTPSEVYGYTF
v_gene: TRBV18; j_gene: TRBJ2-2; CDR3aa: CASSLHEGNTGELFF
v_gene: TRBV7-8; j_gene: TRBJ1-1; CDR3aa: CASSLYLNTEAFF
v_gene: TRBV7-9; j_gene: TRBJ1-2; CDR3aa: CASSSYRGLGYTF
v_gene: TRBV30; j_gene: TRBJ1-3; CDR3aa: CAWNTGNTIYF
v_gene: TRBV27; j_gene: TRBJ1-2; CDR3aa: CASGPPGTDYTF
v_gene: TRBV6-1; j_gene: TRBJ2-5; CDR3aa: CASSEDRGETQYF
v_gene: TRBV11-3; j_gene: TRBJ2-5; CDR3aa: CASSLGTGGQETQYF
v_gene: TRBV7-2; j_gene: TRBJ1-3; CDR3aa: CASSPLGTNSGNTIYF
v_gene: TRBV6-5; j_gene: TRBJ2-5; CDR3aa: CASSYGTAQETQYF
v_gene: TRBV29-1; j_gene: TRBJ2-7; CDR3aa: CSGRDREAYEQYF
v_gene: TRBV4-1; j_gene: TRBJ2-7; CDR3aa: CASSLLPGTYEQYF
v_gene: TRBV6-5; j_gene: TRBJ1-6; CDR3aa: CASRSQGAVSPLHF